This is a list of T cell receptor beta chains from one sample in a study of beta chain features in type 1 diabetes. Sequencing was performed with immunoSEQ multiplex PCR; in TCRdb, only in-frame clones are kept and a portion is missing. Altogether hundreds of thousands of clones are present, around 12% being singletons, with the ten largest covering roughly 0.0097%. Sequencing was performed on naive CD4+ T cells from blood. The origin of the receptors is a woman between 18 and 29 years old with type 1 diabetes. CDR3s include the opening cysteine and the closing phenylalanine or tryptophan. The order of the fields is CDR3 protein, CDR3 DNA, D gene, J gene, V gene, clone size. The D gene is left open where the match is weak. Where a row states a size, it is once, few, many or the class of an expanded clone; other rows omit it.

cdr3_aa: CASSPGDRGGSNEKLFF
cdr3_nt: TGTGCCAGCAGCCCGGGGGACAGGGGAGGAAGTAATGAAAAACTGTTTTTT
d_call: TRBD1
j_call: TRBJ1-4
v_call: TRBV7-9
clone_size: NA

cdr3_aa: CASSVRGGPPPYNEQFF
cdr3_nt: TGTGCCAGCAGCGTCAGAGGGGGCCCACCCCCCTACAATGAGCAGTTCTTC
d_call: TRBD1
j_call: TRBJ2-1
v_call: TRBV7-2
clone_size: few

cdr3_aa: CASSYRVSTGELFF
cdr3_nt: TGCGCCAGCAGCTACCGAGTCTCCACCGGGGAGCTGTTTTTT
d_call: NA
j_call: TRBJ2-2
v_call: TRBV4-3
clone_size: NA

cdr3_aa: CASSPGGHSSSNYGYTF
cdr3_nt: TGCGCCAGCAGCCCAGGGGGCCACAGTTCATCTAACTATGGCTACACCTTC
d_call: TRBD1
j_call: TRBJ1-2
v_call: TRBV4-3
clone_size: NA

cdr3_aa: CAWSAGLANLNTQYF
cdr3_nt: TGTGCCTGGAGTGCTGGACTAGCGAACCTTAACACGCAGTATTTT
d_call: TRBD2
j_call: TRBJ2-3
v_call: TRBV30
clone_size: NA

cdr3_aa: CASSVRSDYNEQFF
cdr3_nt: TGTGCCAGCAGCGTGCGAAGCGATTACAATGAGCAGTTCTTC
d_call: NA
j_call: TRBJ2-1
v_call: TRBV9
clone_size: NA

cdr3_aa: CASSPGTGVYEQYF
cdr3_nt: TGTGCCAGCAGCCCCGGGACAGGGGTCTACGAGCAGTACTTC
d_call: TRBD1
j_call: TRBJ2-7
v_call: TRBV7-9
clone_size: few

cdr3_aa: CASRNGGAEETQYF
cdr3_nt: TGTGCCAGCAGGAACGGGGGGGCCGAAGAGACCCAGTACTTC
d_call: TRBD2
j_call: TRBJ2-5
v_call: TRBV11-2
clone_size: NA

cdr3_aa: CASSPSGGHNIQYF
cdr3_nt: TGTGCCAGCAGCCCTAGCGGGGGCCATAACATTCAGTACTTC
d_call: TRBD2
j_call: TRBJ2-4
v_call: TRBV11-3
clone_size: few

cdr3_aa: CASSAGQGITEAFF
cdr3_nt: TGTGCCAGCAGCGCCGGACAGGGAATCACTGAAGCTTTCTTT
d_call: TRBD1
j_call: TRBJ1-1
v_call: TRBV7-9
clone_size: NA

cdr3_aa: CASSLLGTLNEQFF
cdr3_nt: TGTGCCAGCAGCCTTCTCGGGACTCTGAATGAGCAGTTCTTC
d_call: NA
j_call: TRBJ2-1
v_call: TRBV7-9
clone_size: NA

cdr3_aa: CASSPAYYQPQHF
cdr3_nt: TGTGCCAGCAGCCCTGCCTATTACCAGCCCCAGCATTTT
d_call: NA
j_call: TRBJ1-5
v_call: TRBV7-2
clone_size: NA

cdr3_aa: CASSRAGSHYSYEQYF
cdr3_nt: TGTGCCAGCTCAAGAGCCGGGAGCCACTATTCTTACGAGCAGTACTTC
d_call: NA
j_call: TRBJ2-7
v_call: TRBV18
clone_size: few

cdr3_aa: CASRHRRTGNQVATNEKLFF
cdr3_nt: TGTGCCAGCAGGCACAGAAGAACAGGTAACCAAGTTGCAACTAATGAAAAACTGTTTTTT
d_call: NA
j_call: TRBJ1-4
v_call: TRBV4-2
clone_size: NA

cdr3_aa: CASTSPGQGYYGYTF
cdr3_nt: TGTGCCAGCACCTCCCCGGGACAGGGATACTATGGCTACACCTTC
d_call: TRBD1
j_call: TRBJ1-2
v_call: TRBV5-4
clone_size: few

cdr3_aa: CASSWGPGSTEAFF
cdr3_nt: TGCGCCAGCAGCTGGGGCCCCGGGTCCACTGAAGCTTTCTTT
d_call: NA
j_call: TRBJ1-1
v_call: TRBV5-1
clone_size: NA

cdr3_aa: CASSLRSGIVEAFF
cdr3_nt: TGCGCCAGCAGCTTGAGGTCGGGGATTGTTGAAGCTTTCTTT
d_call: NA
j_call: TRBJ1-1
v_call: TRBV5-1
clone_size: NA

cdr3_aa: CSVDSTGSGNTIYF
cdr3_nt: TGCAGCGTTGACTCTACAGGGTCTGGAAACACCATATATTTT
d_call: NA
j_call: TRBJ1-3
v_call: TRBV29-1
clone_size: few

cdr3_aa: CASTWDWTSYEQYF
cdr3_nt: TGTGCCAGCACTTGGGACTGGACCTCCTACGAGCAGTACTTC
d_call: NA
j_call: TRBJ2-7
v_call: TRBV6-1
clone_size: few

cdr3_aa: CASSGGAGGLGETQYF
cdr3_nt: TGTGCCAGCAGCGGGGGAGCGGGGGGGCTCGGTGAGACCCAGTACTTC
d_call: TRBD2
j_call: TRBJ2-5
v_call: TRBV9
clone_size: NA

cdr3_aa: CASSKGQVDSPLHF
cdr3_nt: TGCGCCAGCAGCAAGGGACAGGTTGATTCACCCCTCCACTTT
d_call: TRBD1
j_call: TRBJ1-6
v_call: TRBV5-1
clone_size: few

cdr3_aa: CASSVGASGGPSTDTQYF
cdr3_nt: TGTGCCAGCAGCGTGGGCGCTAGCGGGGGACCTAGCACAGATACGCAGTATTTT
d_call: TRBD2
j_call: TRBJ2-3
v_call: TRBV9
clone_size: few

cdr3_aa: CASSLHRDGETQYF
cdr3_nt: TGTGCCAGCAGCTTACACAGGGACGGGGAGACCCAGTACTTC
d_call: NA
j_call: TRBJ2-5
v_call: TRBV7-2
clone_size: NA

cdr3_aa: CSVADRLVMSGYTF
cdr3_nt: TGCAGCGTTGCGGACAGGCTCGTAATGTCGGGCTACACCTTC
d_call: TRBD1
j_call: TRBJ1-2
v_call: TRBV29-1
clone_size: few